The present TCR beta chain was sequenced within a study of spatial heterogeneity in lung cancer. Each CDR3 protein is one row after TCRdb ran MiXCR on the 5' RACE reads. The data hold tens of thousands of distinct CDR3 sequences, with roughly a fifth observed a single time. Indicated time point: blood at routine non-recurrence follow-up after resection. Sequencing was performed on whole RNA extracted from tumor and nontumor lung tissue, or from frozen PBMC, and the material was left unsorted. Study-level points and caveats: More often at tumor resection than at routine follow-up, ubiquitous expanded tumor TCRs were detected in the blood.

Regarding this clonotype: Its antigen is as yet unknown.

The CDR3 runs 15 residues. Trimming at V came to 4 bases and at J to 4 bases, leaving 7 bases not matched to a gene. Per the germline V gene, CDR1 is MNHEY and CDR2 is SVGAGI. V gene TRBV6-5 combines with J gene TRBJ1-2; 9 nucleotides line up with TRBD1. The TCR sequence derives from a male donor with early-stage non-small cell lung cancer. The sequencing used PBMCs, collected at follow-up. The CDR3 DNA follows: TGTGCCAGCAGTTCCCGGACAGGGGTGCGCTATGGCTACACCTTC. Amino acid sequence: CASSSRTGVRYGYTF.